This TCR beta chain came from a study of T cell responses to AZD1222 COVID-19 vaccine. As to this clone: The antigen remains undetermined.

The method was immunoSEQ multiplex PCR; TCRdb's version includes in-frame clones alone and lacks a portion of them. The profile covers over 150,000 clones, with 85% to 95% appearing a single time and roughly 10% taken by the ten largest. Study conclusions and caveats: Breadth and depth of Spike-specific TCRs rose after two AZD1222 doses. At 160-218 and 743-854, vaccine-associated CD4 TCRs were dominant, and they spanned spike. Repertoire sampling occurred only after the peak T cell response. Donors were mostly white British, more females; clonal diversity possibly underestimated.

Germline CDR1 and CDR2: MDHEN and SYDVKM. CDR3 length: 17 amino acids. The V gene end was trimmed by 8 bases and the J gene end by 2 bases; junction bases not matched to a gene: 11. The receptor's source is an adult in good health. This sequence joins TRBV28 and TRBJ2-6; TRBD1 matches at 8 bases. Source: peripheral blood, taken on day 0 of AZD1222 vaccination. CDR3 in DNA: TGTGCCAGCCGTGAACCTTCAGGGGGCACTGGGGCCAACGTCCTGACTTTC. This sequence encodes CASREPSGGTGANVLTF. The whole variable domain, remainder taken from reference TRBV28 and TRBJ2-6, is DVKVTQSSRYLVKRTGEKVFLECVQDMDHENMFWYRQDPGLGLRLIYFSYDVKMKEKGDIPEGYSVSREKKERFSLILESASTNQTSMYLCASREPSGGTGANVLTFGAGSRLTVL.